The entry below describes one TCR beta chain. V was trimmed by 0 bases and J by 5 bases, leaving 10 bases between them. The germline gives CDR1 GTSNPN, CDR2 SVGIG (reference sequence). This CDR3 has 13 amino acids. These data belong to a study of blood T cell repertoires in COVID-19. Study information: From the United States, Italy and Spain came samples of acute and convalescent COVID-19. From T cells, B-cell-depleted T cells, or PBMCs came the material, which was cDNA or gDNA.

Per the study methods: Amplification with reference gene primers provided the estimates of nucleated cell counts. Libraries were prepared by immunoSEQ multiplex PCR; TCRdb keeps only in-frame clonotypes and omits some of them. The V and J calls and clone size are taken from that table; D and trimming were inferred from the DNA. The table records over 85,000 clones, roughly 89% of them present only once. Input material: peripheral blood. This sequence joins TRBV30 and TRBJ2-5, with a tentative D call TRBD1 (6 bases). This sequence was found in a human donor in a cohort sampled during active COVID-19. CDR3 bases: TGTGCCTGGAGTGTGGGGGCCGCTGAGACCCAGTACTTC. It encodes CAWSVGAAETQYF. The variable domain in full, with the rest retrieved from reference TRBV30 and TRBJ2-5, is SQTIHQWPATLVQPVGSPLSLECTVEGTSNPNLYWYRQAAGRGLQLLFYSVGIGQISSEVPQNLSASRPQDRQFILSSKKLLLSDSGFYLCAWSVGAAETQYFGPGTRLLVL.